This T cell receptor beta chain was observed in a study of Graves' ophthalmopathy and Graves' hyperthyroidism. Study findings and constraints: Most expanded clonotypes from thyroid (those above 0.001 frequency) were also found in blood. In predicting ophthalmopathy progression, the model reached 70.59% sensitivity and under 85% specificity.

As concerns this clonotype: Its antigen is currently unknown. It is likely a read error, because the conserved phenylalanine at the end of the CDR3 is missing. The DNA is omitted, as the CDR3 cannot be located on it reliably, and the CDR3 follows TCRdb's listing.

Stable hyperthyroidism was defined by absence of ophthalmopathy within 18 months of follow-up. Investigators amplified TCR beta CDR3 regions from RNA transcripts. After a first-round RT-PCR with HTBI primers, a second-round multiplex PCR was run. Each CDR3 protein gets one entry after TCRdb re-called the multiplex PCR reads with MiXCR. The data show 40,000 or so distinct CDR3 sequences, approximately 50% seen once. The sequence was collected from an adult woman with stable Graves' hyperthyroidism. The sequenced sample was peripheral blood.

This CDR3 reads CAISGGNQS. This chain links TRBV10-3 with TRBJ1-1. Termini included, the CDR3 measures 9 amino acids. The germline V gene encodes CDR1 ENHRY and CDR2 SYGVKD.